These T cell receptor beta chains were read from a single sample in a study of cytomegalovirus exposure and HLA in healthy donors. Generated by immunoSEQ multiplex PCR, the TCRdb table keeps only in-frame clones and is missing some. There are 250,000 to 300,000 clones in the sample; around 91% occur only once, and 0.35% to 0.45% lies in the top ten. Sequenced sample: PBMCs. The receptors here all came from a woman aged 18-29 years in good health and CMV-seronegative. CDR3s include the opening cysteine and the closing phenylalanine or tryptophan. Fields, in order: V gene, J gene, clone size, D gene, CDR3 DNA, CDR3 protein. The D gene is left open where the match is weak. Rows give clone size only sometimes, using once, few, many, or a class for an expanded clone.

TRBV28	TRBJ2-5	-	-	TGTGCCAGCAGTTTAGTGGACGGGAGTAGGTCACAAGAGACCCAGTACTTC	CASSLVDGSRSQETQYF
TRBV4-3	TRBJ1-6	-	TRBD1	TGCGCCAGCAGCCAGGCGAGGGGACAGTCCTATTCACCCCTCCACTTT	CASSQARGQSYSPLHF
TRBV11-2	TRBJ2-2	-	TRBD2	TGTGCCAGCAGCTTCCGTTTAGCGGGGGGATCGAACACCGGGGAGCTGTTTTTT	CASSFRLAGGSNTGELFF
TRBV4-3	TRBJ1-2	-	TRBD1	TGCGCCAGCAGCCAAGGGCAGGGGGCAGTCTATGGCTACACCTTC	CASSQGQGAVYGYTF
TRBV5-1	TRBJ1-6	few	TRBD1	TGCGCCAGCAGCTCACAGGGGTCGGATTCACCCCTCCACTTT	CASSSQGSDSPLHF
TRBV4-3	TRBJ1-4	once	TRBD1	TGCGCCAGCAGCCGACAGGGGACTAATGAAAAACTGTTTTTT	CASSRQGTNEKLFF
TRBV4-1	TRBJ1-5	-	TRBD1	TGCGCCAGCAGCCCCCAAGAGACACAGGGGGCCCTCAGCCAGCATTTT	CASSPQETQGALSQHF
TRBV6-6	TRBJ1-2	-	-	TGTGCCAGCACTCACTCGCCCCGGGACACCCACTATGGCTACACCTTC	CASTHSPRDTHYGYTF
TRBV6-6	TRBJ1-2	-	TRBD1	TGTGCCAGCAGTTATTCTCAGGGGGTCTATGGCTACACCTTC	CASSYSQGVYGYTF
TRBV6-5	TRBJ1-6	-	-	TGTGCCAGCAGTCACAGGGATTACTCACCCCTCCACTTT	CASSHRDYSPLHF
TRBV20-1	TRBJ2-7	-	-	TGCAGTGCTAGGTCAGGGCTCGAGCAGTACTTC	CSARSGLEQYF
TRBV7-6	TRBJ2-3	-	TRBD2	TGTGCCAGCAGCCCGTTCGGGCGGGGGAGCACAGATACGCAGTATTTT	CASSPFGRGSTDTQYF
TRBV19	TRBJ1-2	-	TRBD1	TGTGCCAGTAGTATCGGGACAGCAAACTATGGCTACACCTTC	CASSIGTANYGYTF
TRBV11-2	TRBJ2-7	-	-	TGTGCCAGCAGCGCCAACGGCCGAACAGGAGCCTACGAGCAGTACTTC	CASSANGRTGAYEQYF
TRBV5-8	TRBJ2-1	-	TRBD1	TGTGCCAGCAGCTTGGACAGGGGAGAAGGCAATGAGCAGTTCTTC	CASSLDRGEGNEQFF
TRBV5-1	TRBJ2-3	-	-	TGCGCCAGCAGCTTGGCATTGGCTAGCACAGATACGCAGTATTTT	CASSLALASTDTQYF
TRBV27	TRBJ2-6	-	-	TGTGCCAGCAGTTTACGCGGCTCTGGGGCCAACGTCCTGACTTTC	CASSLRGSGANVLTF